These 25 T cell receptor beta chains originate from one sample sequenced in a study of shared clonotypes between healthy human individuals. Using immunoSEQ multiplex PCR, the repertoire was profiled, and TCRdb retains in-frame clones only, with some absent. Of some 530,000 clones in the sample, 78% were seen once. The specimen sequenced was PBMCs. The receptors stem from a woman between 40 and 55 years old in good health. Some clones in this sample may be carry-over from other donors' samples.

The chain links TRBV5-4 to TRBJ2-5; a weak D match, TRBD1 (6 bases). This CDR3 region has 15 residues. Trimming took 4 bases from V and 2 from J, leaving 15 bases between them. In germline, CDR1 is SGHNT, CDR2 YYREEE (reference sequence). CDR3 region: CASSPDLGGQETQYF. DNA for the CDR3: TGTGCCAGCAGCCCGGATTTAGGGGGACAAGAGACCCAGTACTTC.

The chain carries TRBV6-5 and TRBJ2-7; D is uncertain. The CDR3 runs 13 residues. Trimming cost V 5 bases and J 6 bases, with 14 bases left between them. From germline, CDR1 is MNHEY and CDR2 SVGAGI. CDR3 sequence reads: CASSRDPKGEQYF. CDR3 in DNA: TGTGCCAGCAGTCGTGACCCCAAGGGCGAGCAGTACTTC.

The CDR3 protein is CASSEAPLGYTF. The DNA of the CDR3 is TGTGCCAGCAGTGAAGCCCCTTTGGGCTACACCTTC. This chain links TRBV2 with TRBJ1-2; no definite D call. Trimming cost V 0 bases and J 8 bases, with 7 bases left between them. The CDR3 sequence is 12 residues long. CDR1 and CDR2 (germline): SNHLY, FYNNEI.

In regard to this clone: Since a much larger clone is just one base distant, this may be a read error. This same CDR3 is encoded by further DNA sequences in the sample. The chain has TRBV7-6 and TRBJ2-7; D remains unclear. The CDR3 is 11 residues long. The germline V gene has CDR1 SGHVS and CDR2 FNYEAQ. Trimming pared 1 base from V and 3 bases from J, leaving 1 base between. The CDR3 DNA follows: TGTGCCAGCAGCTTAGACTACGAGCAGTACTTC. It specifies CASSLDYEQYF.

The chain joins TRBV4-3 to TRBJ2-5; TRBD2 matches at 14 bases. Germline CDR1 LGHNA, CDR2 YSLEER. CDR3 length equals 15 residues. Trimming at V came to 4 bases and at J to 9 bases, leaving 7 bases not matched to a gene. CDR3 loop: CASSLGTSGSVAQYF. The CDR3 DNA reads as TGCGCCAGCAGCCTCGGGACTAGCGGGAGTGTGGCCCAGTACTTC.

V usage is TRBV7-2 and J usage is TRBJ1-3; 9 nucleotides match TRBD1. Per the germline V gene, CDR1 is SGHTA and CDR2 is FQGNSA. The CDR3 contains 15 residues. Trimming at V came to 8 bases and at J to 6 bases, leaving 11 bases not matched to a gene. CDR3 sequence reads: CASGRTGGQPNTIYF. The DNA for the CDR3 is TGTGCCAGCGGTCGAACAGGGGGCCAGCCAAACACCATATATTTT.

The CDR3 here is CASSSTTSGRHIQYF. In DNA, the CDR3 is TGTGCCAGCTCATCTACCACTAGCGGGAGGCACATTCAGTACTTC. This sequence joins TRBV18 and TRBJ2-4, with TRBD2 matching 12 bases. The germline CDR1 and CDR2 sequences are KGHSH and LQKENI. The junction had 7 bases not matched to a gene; V was cut back by 5 bases and J by 8 bases. The CDR3 has 15 residues. The whole variable domain, filled in from reference TRBV18 and TRBJ2-4, reads NAGVMQNPRHLVRRRGQEARLRCSPMKGHSHVYWYRQLPEEGLKFMVYLQKENIIDESGMPKERFSAEFPKEGPSILRIQQVVRGDSAAYFCASSSTTSGRHIQYFGAGTRLSVL.

This clone has a count of ten or more. This chain links TRBV7-8 with TRBJ1-5, with no clear D. Trimming left V 6 bases short and J 4 bases short, with 19 bases between. The V gene's germline CDR1 is SGHVS and CDR2 FQNEAQ. CDR3 length: 16 amino acids. This CDR3 is CASSPLARRENQPQHF. The CDR3 DNA follows: TGTGCCAGCAGTCCCTTGGCGAGGAGGGAAAATCAGCCCCAGCATTTT.

The rearrangement links TRBV14 to TRBJ2-7, with 7 nucleotides matching TRBD1. V lost 4 bases and J lost 3; bases outside the gene matches: 12. Per germline, CDR1 SGHDN and CDR2 FVKESK. There are 16 residues in the CDR3. The CDR3 bases are TGTGCCAGCAGCCGAGCAACCTTCCGGGACAGCTACGAGCAGTACTTC. Amino acids: CASSRATFRDSYEQYF. Based on the CDR3 plus reference TRBV14 and TRBJ2-7, the full variable domain is EAGVTQFPSHSVIEKGQTVTLRCDPISGHDNLYWYRRVMGKEIKFLLHFVKESKQDESGMPNNRFLAERTGGTYSTLKVQPAELEDSGVYFCASSRATFRDSYEQYFGPGTRLTVT.

The rearrangement uses TRBV30 and TRBJ2-1; the D gene could be TRBD1 or TRBD2 (5 bases each). Trimming stripped 2 bases from V and 7 bases from J, with 12 bases between. CDR1 GTSNPN and CDR2 SVGIG come from the germline V gene (reference sequence). The CDR3 loop spans 13 amino acids. CDR3 amino acids: CAWSNGGVNEQFF. The DNA of the CDR3 is TGTGCCTGGAGTAATGGGGGAGTTAATGAGCAGTTCTTC.

A note on this clone: This CDR3 is also generated by other DNA sequences in the sample. This chain uses TRBV20-1 with TRBJ2-7, with 7 bases aligning to TRBD2. Germline V lookup: CDR1 DFQATT, CDR2 SNEGSKA (reference sequence). The trim removed 6 bases at V and 4 bases at J, leaving 3 bases unmatched. This CDR3 is 11 amino acids long. The CDR3: CSARTSYEQYF. The CDR3 DNA follows: TGCAGTGCAAGGACTAGTTACGAGCAGTACTTC.

A few counts support this clone. The gene calls are TRBV11-2 and TRBJ2-7; D gene unclear. Germline lookup yields CDR1 SGHAT and CDR2 FQNNGV. V was shortened by 8 bases and J by 4 bases, with 9 bases between the two germline ends. The CDR3 totals 11 residues. The CDR3 DNA follows: TGTGCCAGCTCAGAAGGATACGAGCAGTACTTC. This encodes CASSEGYEQYF.

This clone was observed a handful of times. The CDR3 reads CASSFGWGQGVEKLFF. For the CDR3, the DNA is TGTGCCAGCAGCTTTGGTTGGGGACAGGGCGTCGAAAAACTGTTTTTT. The chain couples TRBV5-5 to TRBJ1-4; 9 nucleotides agree with TRBD1. The CDR3 contains 16 residues. In germline, CDR1 is SGHKS, CDR2 YYEKEE (reference sequence). V shed 2 bases and J 8 bases; nucleotides not matched to a gene: 10.

The chain joins TRBV4-2 to TRBJ1-5; no reliable D call. With 1 base removed from V and 3 bases from J, the gap between germline ends came to 10 bases. Germline CDR1 reads LGHNA; CDR2 reads YNFKEQ. The CDR3 length is 15 residues. CDR3 sequence: CASSQVGQNNQPQHF. The CDR3 region has the DNA TGTGCCAGCAGCCAAGTGGGCCAGAACAATCAGCCCCAGCATTTT.

This clone was observed a few times. This sequence may be a read error, since a much larger clone differs from it by one base. The chain uses TRBV7-8 and TRBJ1-5, with D possibly matching TRBD1 (6 bases). The germline gives CDR1 SGHVS, CDR2 FQNEAQ. Trimming removed 2 bases at V and 4 bases at J, with 6 bases between. This CDR3 comprises 13 residues. The CDR3 sequence: CASSLRGNQPQHF. As DNA, the CDR3 is TGTGCCAGCAGCTTAAGGGGGAATCAGCCCCAGCATTTT.

This clone was counted many times. The rearrangement uses TRBV6-4 and TRBJ1-2; D gene ambiguous. The CDR3 is 14 residues long. The V end was cut by 0 bases, the J end by 4 bases, with 9 bases between. Germline V gene sequence: CDR1 MRHNA, CDR2 SNTAGT. The CDR3, as DNA: TGTGCCAGCAGTGACTCGGCTGAATCCTATGGCTACACCTTC. Encoded protein: CASSDSAESYGYTF.

The chain joins TRBV30 to TRBJ2-5; the D is unclear. The CDR3 has 12 amino acids. Looked up from germline, CDR1 is GTSNPN and CDR2 is SVGIG (reference sequence). Deletions cut 2 bases from V and 3 bases from J, with 7 bases between. Written as DNA, the CDR3 is TGTGCCTGGAGTTCGTCAGAAGAGACCCAGTACTTC. Amino acid sequence: CAWSSSEETQYF.

J is TRBJ1-1 and V is TRBV28, with D tentatively TRBD1 (5 bases). The V end lost 10 bases, the J end lost 4 bases, and 13 bases lay between the germline ends. Germline V lookup: CDR1 MDHEN, CDR2 SYDVKM. The CDR3 runs 12 residues. The CDR3 protein is CAITGDPTEAFF. CDR3 DNA sequence: TGTGCCATCACGGGGGACCCCACTGAAGCTTTCTTT. Full variable domain (rest looked up from reference TRBV28 and TRBJ1-1): DVKVTQSSRYLVKRTGEKVFLECVQDMDHENMFWYRQDPGLGLRLIYFSYDVKMKEKGDIPEGYSVSREKKERFSLILESASTNQTSMYLCAITGDPTEAFFGQGTRLTVV.

This chain connects TRBV11-2 to TRBJ2-5; D is uncertain. V gave up 0 bases and J gave up 5 bases, with 16 bases separating them. The CDR3 length is 16 residues. The germline V gene has CDR1 SGHAT and CDR2 FQNNGV. CDR3 sequence (DNA): TGTGCCAGCAGCTTAGACGGTCCCCGAATATTGGAGACCCAGTACTTC. Translated: CASSLDGPRILETQYF.

The chain uses TRBV7-9 and TRBJ2-1, with D maybe TRBD1 (5 bases). Germline assignment: CDR1 SEHNR and CDR2 FQNEAQ (reference sequence). This CDR3 contains 19 residues. V shed 5 bases and J shed 0 bases, with 23 bases lying between them. As DNA, the CDR3 is TGTGCCAGCAGCGATAGGGGTAGTGGGGCAGCTAACTCCTACAATGAGCAGTTCTTC. It codes for CASSDRGSGAANSYNEQFF.

This chain links TRBV7-2 with TRBJ2-5; D ambiguous. The germline V and J ends were trimmed by 1 base and 8 bases, with 5 bases remaining between them. CDR1 is SGHTA, CDR2 FQGNSA, per germline. The CDR3 length is 11 residues. The CDR3 DNA sequence: TGTGCCAGCAGCTTAGAGGTTACCCAGTACTTC. Translation: CASSLEVTQYF.

The chain couples TRBV6-1 to TRBJ1-5, with unresolved D. Trimming took 6 bases from V and 0 from J, leaving 12 bases between them. Germline-derived CDR1 and CDR2 are MNHNS and SASEGT. CDR3 size: 15 residues. Written as DNA, the CDR3 is TGTGCCAGCAGCCCCGCTAGTTATAGCAATCAGCCCCAGCATTTT. Its translation: CASSPASYSNQPQHF.

This chain joins TRBV7-9 and TRBJ2-7; 8 bases are a match to TRBD1. The trim removed 1 base at V and 7 bases at J, leaving 12 bases unmatched. This CDR3 is built from 16 residues. Germline-derived CDR1 and CDR2 are SEHNR and FQNEAQ (reference sequence). In DNA form, the CDR3 reads TGTGCCAGCAGCTTAGGGCGAACGACAGGGGTCGCGGAGCAGTACTTC. This sequence encodes CASSLGRTTGVAEQYF.

This clone came up once. The V call is TRBV7-3, the J call TRBJ1-1; 8 nucleotides align to TRBD1. The CDR3 contains 14 residues. Germline CDR1 is SGHTA and CDR2 is FQGTGA. V dropped 1 base and J dropped 7; count of bases not matched to a gene: 5. For the CDR3, the DNA is TGTGCCAGCAGCTTAAATGGACAGGGCCTTGAAGCTTTCTTT. It is translated as CASSLNGQGLEAFF.

The chain joins TRBV27 to TRBJ2-1; D is possibly TRBD1 or TRBD2 (5 bases each). Germline values: CDR1 MNHEY, CDR2 SMNVEV (reference sequence). V was cut by 2 bases and J by 6 bases, with 11 bases left in between. The CDR3 has 14 amino acids. The DNA for the CDR3 is TGTGCCAGCAGTTTAGGGACGGCTCTCAATGAGCAGTTCTTC. It codes for CASSLGTALNEQFF.